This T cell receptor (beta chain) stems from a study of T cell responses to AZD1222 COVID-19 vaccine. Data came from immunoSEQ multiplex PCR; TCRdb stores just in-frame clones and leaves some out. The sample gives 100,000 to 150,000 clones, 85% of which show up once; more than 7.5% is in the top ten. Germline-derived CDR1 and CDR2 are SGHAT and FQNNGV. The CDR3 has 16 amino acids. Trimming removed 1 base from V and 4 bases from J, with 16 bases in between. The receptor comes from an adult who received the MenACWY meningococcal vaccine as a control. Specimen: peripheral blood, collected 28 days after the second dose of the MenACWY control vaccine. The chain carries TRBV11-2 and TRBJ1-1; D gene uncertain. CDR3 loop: CASSLVSTLPSTEAFF. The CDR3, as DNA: TGTGCCAGCAGCTTAGTAAGCACCCTACCCAGCACTGAAGCTTTCTTT.